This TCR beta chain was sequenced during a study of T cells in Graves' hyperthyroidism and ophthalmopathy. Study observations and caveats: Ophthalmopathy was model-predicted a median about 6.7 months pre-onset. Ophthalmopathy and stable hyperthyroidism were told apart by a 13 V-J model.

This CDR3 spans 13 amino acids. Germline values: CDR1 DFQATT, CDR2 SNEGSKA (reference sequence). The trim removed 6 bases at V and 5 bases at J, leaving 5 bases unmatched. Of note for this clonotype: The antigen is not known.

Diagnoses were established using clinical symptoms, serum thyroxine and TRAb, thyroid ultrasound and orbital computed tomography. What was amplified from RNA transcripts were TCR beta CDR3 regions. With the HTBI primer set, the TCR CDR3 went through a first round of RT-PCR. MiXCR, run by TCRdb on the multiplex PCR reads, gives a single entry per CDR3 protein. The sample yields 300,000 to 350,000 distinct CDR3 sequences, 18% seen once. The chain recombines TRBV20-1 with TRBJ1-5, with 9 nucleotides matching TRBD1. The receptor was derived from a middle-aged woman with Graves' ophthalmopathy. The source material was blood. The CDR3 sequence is CSANDRGDQPQHF. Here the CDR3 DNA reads TGCAGTGCAAACGACAGGGGGGATCAGCCCCAGCATTTT.